What follows are 10 T cell receptor beta chains derived from one specimen sequenced in a study of shared clonotypes between healthy human individuals. Some clones are missing from TCRdb's copy, which holds only in-frame ones; the method was immunoSEQ multiplex PCR. The sample contains around 2.1 million clones, 90% to 95% of which appear only once. CD45RO-negative, CCR7-selected cells formed the naive CD8 fraction, which excluded terminally differentiated effector memory CD45RA+ cells. Material for sequencing was naive CD8+ T cells from PBMCs. The receptors come from a young man in good health. Some clones in this sample may be carry-over from other donors' samples.

The chain employs TRBV28 and TRBJ2-1, with D possibly being TRBD1 (6 bases). Per the germline V gene, CDR1 is MDHEN and CDR2 is SYDVKM. This CDR3 is 14 amino acids long. V was shortened by 10 bases and J by 2 bases, with 15 bases between the two germline ends. This CDR3 is CATSEDSPYNEQFF. The CDR3 DNA sequence: TGTGCCACCAGCGAGGACAGTCCCTACAATGAGCAGTTCTTC.

Here the CDR3 DNA reads TGTGCCAGCAGTTTTCTCTCGGGACAGGGGGCCAACACCGGGGAGCTGTTTTTT. Protein sequence: CASSFLSGQGANTGELFF. The J gene is TRBJ2-2, the V gene TRBV27; 12 nucleotides align to TRBD1. Germline V gene sequence: CDR1 MNHEY, CDR2 SMNVEV (reference sequence). The CDR3 is 18 residues long. The ends lost 3 bases at V and 2 bases at J; junction bases unmatched: 7.

In this sample, this clone turned up once. One end of the junction varies from germline; a read error may be responsible. The V and J genes are TRBV7-9 and TRBJ2-7; the match to TRBD1 covers 10 bases. The germline V gene encodes CDR1 SEHNR and CDR2 FQNEAQ (reference sequence). The CDR3 length is 16 residues. The CDR3 DNA reads TGTGCCAGCAGCTTACCCGGGACAGGGGCCTCCGACGAGCAGTACTTC. Its translation is CASSLPGTGASDEQYF.

Concerning this clone itself: The same CDR3 is also encoded by other DNA sequences in this sample. The rearrangement uses TRBV5-6 and TRBJ2-7, with 7 bases that match TRBD2. This CDR3 spans 13 amino acids. Germline trimming cut 4 bases from V and 2 bases from J; bases unmatched to any gene: 3. In germline, CDR1 is SGHDT, CDR2 YYEEEE. Here the CDR3 DNA reads TGTGCCAGCAGCCTGGGGGGGACCTACGAGCAGTACTTC. It is translated as CASSLGGTYEQYF.

V usage is TRBV11-2 and J usage is TRBJ2-7; D may be TRBD1 (6 bases). CDR3 length equals 14 residues. Per germline, CDR1 SGHAT and CDR2 FQNNGV. The V end lost 1 base, the J end lost 5 bases, and 12 bases lay between the germline ends. CDR3 DNA sequence: TGTGCCAGCAGCTTAGGGGGGACACTCCACGAGCAGTACTTC. This gives the protein CASSLGGTLHEQYF.

Worth noting for this clone: Other DNA variants within this sample encode the same CDR3. The chain's CDR3 is CASSLSAGGTGELFF. DNA for the CDR3: TGTGCCAGCAGTTTATCTGCAGGGGGCACCGGGGAGCTGTTTTTT. The chain joins TRBV27 to TRBJ2-2; 7 bases agree with TRBD1. The germline V gene has CDR1 MNHEY and CDR2 SMNVEV (reference sequence). V lost 0 bases and J lost 4; bases outside the gene matches: 2. The CDR3 has 15 residues.

The chain couples TRBV7-9 to TRBJ2-7; 11 nucleotides agree with TRBD2. Trimming cost V 5 bases and J 7 bases; bases outside gene matches: 10. CDR3 length equals 15 residues. Germline V gives CDR1 SEHNR, CDR2 FQNEAQ (reference sequence). The CDR3 coding sequence is TGTGCCAGCAGCCCCCGGGAGACTAGCGGGGTAGAGCAGTACTTC. Protein: CASSPRETSGVEQYF.

This chain connects TRBV18 to TRBJ1-1, with D uncertain. Germline V gene data show CDR1 as KGHSH and CDR2 as LQKENI. Trimming took 2 bases from V and 6 from J, leaving 7 bases between them. The CDR3 loop spans 12 amino acids. CDR3 amino acids: CASSPGQPEAFF. In DNA, the CDR3 is TGTGCCAGCTCACCAGGGCAGCCTGAAGCTTTCTTT.

This clone was recorded once. The V and J genes are TRBV6-6 and TRBJ2-3; D may match TRBD1 or TRBD2 (5 bases each). CDR1 and CDR2 from the germline V gene are MNHNY and SVGAGI (reference sequence). This CDR3 comprises 15 residues. The ends were cut back, 1 base at V and 4 bases at J, with 12 bases in the middle. The CDR3 loop is CASSYWGSRADTQYF. CDR3 sequence (DNA): TGTGCCAGCAGTTACTGGGGGAGCCGGGCAGATACGCAGTATTTT.

The chain couples TRBV29-1 to TRBJ2-7, with 8 bases that match TRBD2. V dropped 2 bases and J dropped 3; count of bases not matched to a gene: 9. The germline CDR1 and CDR2 sequences are SQVTM and ANQGSEA. The CDR3 has 15 residues. The CDR3 region has the DNA TGCAGCGTTGAAAACTGTCAGCGGGAGCTCTACGAGCAGTACTTC. This codes for CSVENCQRELYEQYF.